The 30 T cell receptor beta chains reported below all come from one sample, sequenced in a study of cytomegalovirus exposure and HLA in healthy donors. PCR primers comprised 60 Vbeta and 13 Jbeta primers. The data were produced by immunoSEQ multiplex PCR, yet TCRdb's version contains in-frame clones alone and is incomplete. The data hold 100,000 to 150,000 clones, with 60% to 75% observed a single time. Sequenced: PBMCs. The receptors shown here come from a woman aged 45-65 years in good health and CMV-seropositive.

This clone was seen once. The chain uses TRBV27 and TRBJ2-5, with 9 bases that match TRBD1. The CDR3 has 14 residues. The trim removed 5 bases at V and 9 bases at J, leaving 10 bases unmatched. CDR1 and CDR2 (germline): MNHEY, SMNVEV (reference sequence). The DNA of the CDR3 is TGTGCCAGCAGTCGGGACAGGGAGGTTGGGGCCCAGTACTTC. Residues: CASSRDREVGAQYF.

The chain is built from TRBV6-4 and TRBJ2-7; TRBD1 might be the D (5 bases). Germline assignment: CDR1 MRHNA and CDR2 SNTAGT. This CDR3 is built from 15 residues. The V end lost 1 base, the J end lost 0 bases, and 10 bases lay between the germline ends. The CDR3 DNA follows: TGTGCCAGCAGTGACTTGACAGAGACCTCCTACGAGCAGTACTTC. It yields the protein CASSDLTETSYEQYF.

Concerning this clone itself: Its ends do not fully match the called genes, so a read error is possible. The V call is TRBV5-4, the J call TRBJ2-1, with 8 bases lining up with TRBD1. The CDR3 length is 16 residues. The germline CDR1 and CDR2 sequences are SGHNT and YYREEE (reference sequence). CDR3 sequence reads: CARSLPPTGVLNEQFF. CDR3 coding DNA: TGTGCCCGCAGCTTACCCCCGACAGGGGTCCTCAATGAGCAGTTCTTC.

The chain couples TRBV29-1 to TRBJ2-5, with D perhaps matching TRBD2 (6 bases). Looked up from germline, CDR1 is SQVTM and CDR2 is ANQGSEA. CDR3 length equals 14 residues. The V and J ends lost 7 bases and 1 base respectively, with 16 bases between them. The CDR3 bases are TGCAGCGGAAACACCCAGGGAGGCCAAGAGACCCAGTACTTC. Protein product: CSGNTQGGQETQYF.

There are a few counts of this clone. A read error may produce the germline difference seen at one junction end. The V and J genes are TRBV5-1 and TRBJ1-6; possible D gene TRBD1, 5 bases. CDR3 size: 12 residues. The V gene's germline CDR1 is SGHRS and CDR2 YFSETQ. The chain's CDR3 is CASSLDGGYSLF. The CDR3 nucleotides read TGCGCCAGCAGCTTGGACGGGGGGTATTCGCTCTTT.

The gene calls are TRBV2 and TRBJ1-1, with D perhaps matching TRBD1 (5 bases). The V and J ends lost 2 bases and 6 bases respectively, with 7 bases between them. Per germline, CDR1 SNHLY and CDR2 FYNNEI. This CDR3 contains 12 residues. CDR3 sequence (DNA): TGTGCCAGCAGTGAATCAGGGCCTGAAGCTTTCTTT. This translates into CASSESGPEAFF. The full variable domain, in which reference TRBV2 and TRBJ1-1 provide the parts outside the CDR3, is EPEVTQTPSHQVTQMGQEVILRCVPISNHLYFYWYRQILGQKVEFLVSFYNNEISEKSEIFDDQFSVERPDGSNFTLKIRSTKLEDSAMYFCASSESGPEAFFGQGTRLTVV.

This clone has only a few counts. The J gene is TRBJ2-2, the V gene TRBV4-1, with 9 nucleotides matching TRBD1. CDR1 is MGHRA, CDR2 YSYEKL, per germline. The CDR3 sequence is 17 residues long. J lost 5 bases, V lost 0 bases, and 7 bases had no gene match. CDR3 loop: CASSQDFNRGRTGELFF. CDR3 DNA sequence: TGCGCCAGCAGCCAAGATTTTAACAGGGGGCGAACCGGGGAGCTGTTTTTT.

The rearrangement uses TRBV23-1 and TRBJ1-6, with D unresolved. TRBV23-1 qualifies as an ORF whose function is uncertain. The CDR3 is 15 residues long. V lost 4 bases and J 0 bases, leaving 7 bases between the germline ends. Here the CDR3 DNA reads TGCGCCAGCAGTCGTAGGAGCTCCTATAATTCACCCCTCCACTTT. Translation: CASSRRSSYNSPLHF.

The CDR3 loop is CASSLGQGSGEAFF. The CDR3, as DNA: TGTGCCAGCAGTTTAGGACAGGGCAGTGGTGAAGCTTTCTTT. The V gene is TRBV27, the J gene TRBJ1-1, with TRBD1 matching 8 bases. Germline CDR1 is MNHEY and CDR2 is SMNVEV (reference sequence). Trimming cost V 2 bases and J 7 bases; bases outside gene matches: 6. CDR3 length equals 14 residues.

This chain uses TRBV6-1 with TRBJ1-2, with D maybe TRBD1 (6 bases). CDR1 is MNHNS and CDR2 is SASEGT in the germline V gene. CDR3 length: 14 amino acids. The V gene lost 4 bases and the J gene lost 3 bases, with 12 bases spanning the gap. CDR3 protein: CASSGGQSYYGYTF. For the CDR3, the DNA is TGTGCCAGCAGTGGCGGACAGAGCTACTATGGCTACACCTTC.

V and J are TRBV5-1 and TRBJ2-7; the D gene is possibly TRBD2 (6 bases). Germline V gene sequence: CDR1 SGHRS, CDR2 YFSETQ. This CDR3 comprises 13 residues. Trimming took 6 bases from V and 0 from J, leaving 10 bases between them. The CDR3 protein is CASNGGSSYEQYF. CDR3 nucleotide sequence: TGCGCCAGCAATGGGGGGAGCTCCTACGAGCAGTACTTC.

The rearrangement uses TRBV5-8 and TRBJ1-4, with 9 bases matching TRBD1. Germline V gives CDR1 SGHTS, CDR2 YDEGEE. There are 14 residues in the CDR3. V trimming: 2 bases; J trimming: 10 bases; junction bases outside the gene matches: 6. CDR3 region: CASSLGTGRLKLFF. The CDR3 coding sequence is TGTGCCAGCAGCTTAGGGACAGGGCGGCTAAAACTGTTTTTT.

The rearrangement joins TRBV4-1 to TRBJ1-1, with a tentative D call TRBD1 (6 bases). CDR3 length: 14 residues. Looked up from germline, CDR1 is MGHRA and CDR2 is YSYEKL. Deletions cut 4 bases from V and 0 bases from J, with 9 bases between. This CDR3 reads CASSPRGLNTEAFF. Written as DNA, the CDR3 is TGCGCCAGCAGCCCCAGGGGATTGAACACTGAAGCTTTCTTT.

The gene calls are TRBV15 and TRBJ2-3; unclear D gene. V lost 8 bases and J 4 bases, leaving 16 bases between the germline ends. The CDR3 runs to 14 residues. CDR1 LNHNV and CDR2 YYDKDF come from the germline V gene (reference sequence). CDR3 in DNA: TGTGCCACCGCCCCACGGGTTGTGGCAGATACGCAGTATTTT. Translating gives CATAPRVVADTQYF. Based on the CDR3 plus reference TRBV15 and TRBJ2-3, the full variable domain is DAMVIQNPRYQVTQFGKPVTLSCSQTLNHNVMYWYQQKSSQAPKLLFHYYDKDFNNEADTPDNFQSRRPNTSFCFLDIRSPGLGDTAMYLCATAPRVVADTQYFGPGTRLTVL.

In its sample, this clone was seen once. The rearrangement uses TRBV7-2 and TRBJ1-5; D perhaps matches TRBD1 (5 bases). Trimming took off 8 bases at V and 3 bases at J, with 17 bases between the two ends. The CDR3 consists of 15 residues. The germline CDR1 and CDR2 sequences are SGHTA and FQGNSA. CDR3 sequence reads: CASARAGGTNQPQHF. CDR3 coding DNA: TGTGCCAGCGCCAGGGCGGGGGGAACCAATCAGCCCCAGCATTTT.

The rearrangement links TRBV19 to TRBJ1-4; TRBD1 matches at 7 bases. The CDR3 runs to 16 residues. Per the germline V gene, CDR1 is LNHDA and CDR2 is SQIVND (reference sequence). V trimming: 3 bases; J trimming: 5 bases; junction bases outside the gene matches: 9. The CDR3 sequence: CASSIFAGGRNEKLFF. Here the CDR3 DNA reads TGTGCCAGTAGTATCTTCGCAGGGGGGAGGAATGAAAAACTGTTTTTT.

V is TRBV25-1 and J is TRBJ2-5; D is undetermined. Trimming pared 4 bases from V and 4 bases from J, leaving 4 bases between. The CDR3 totals 11 residues. Germline loops: CDR1 MGHDK, CDR2 SYGVNS. The CDR3 DNA sequence: TGTGCCAGCAGTGTACTAGAGACCCAGTACTTC. Translated: CASSVLETQYF.

V gene TRBV7-8 combines with J gene TRBJ2-5, with TRBD2 matching over 8 bases. CDR3 length: 15 amino acids. CDR1 and CDR2 from the germline V gene are SGHVS and FQNEAQ. The V and J ends lost 10 bases and 7 bases, in that order; junction bases with no gene match: 17. CDR3: CAIWREGLAKGTQYF. The DNA of the CDR3 is TGTGCCATCTGGAGGGAAGGACTAGCTAAAGGGACCCAGTACTTC.

This chain joins TRBV6-6 and TRBJ2-7; TRBD1 is a possible D gene (6 bases). Deletions cut 6 bases from V and 2 bases from J, with 14 bases between. This CDR3 is 14 amino acids long. Looked up from germline, CDR1 is MNHNY and CDR2 is SVGAGI (reference sequence). In DNA, the CDR3 is TGTGCCAGCAGACAACAGACAGGCACCTACGAGCAGTACTTC. Translation gives CASRQQTGTYEQYF.

The chain uses TRBV19 and TRBJ1-1, with 7 bases identical to TRBD1. V lost 5 bases and J lost 1; bases outside the gene matches: 10. The CDR3 has 16 residues. CDR1 is LNHDA, CDR2 SQIVND, per germline (reference sequence). The CDR3, as DNA: TGTGCCAGTAGTCCAATACTGACAGGGAGGAACACTGAAGCTTTCTTT. It encodes CASSPILTGRNTEAFF.

The chain couples TRBV28 to TRBJ2-1, with 8 nucleotides matching TRBD1. The CDR3 totals 17 residues. The trim removed 5 bases at V and 2 bases at J, leaving 11 bases unmatched. CDR1 is MDHEN, CDR2 SYDVKM, per germline. The CDR3 sequence: CASSGGWRTGPYNEQFF. The CDR3 bases are TGTGCCAGCAGTGGGGGATGGAGGACAGGGCCCTACAATGAGCAGTTCTTC. Looking up the rest from reference TRBV28 and TRBJ2-1 gives the full variable domain: DVKVTQSSRYLVKRTGEKVFLECVQDMDHENMFWYRQDPGLGLRLIYFSYDVKMKEKGDIPEGYSVSREKKERFSLILESASTNQTSMYLCASSGGWRTGPYNEQFFGPGTRLTVL.

This clone has just a few counts. The J gene is TRBJ1-2, the V gene TRBV5-5; D is uncertain. The V end lost 2 bases, the J end lost 1 base, and 9 bases lay between the germline ends. This CDR3 has 14 amino acids. Per the germline V gene, CDR1 is SGHKS and CDR2 is YYEKEE (reference sequence). In nucleotides, the CDR3 is TGTGCCAGCAGCTTCCGAGTGCTTAACTATGGCTACACCTTC. Its translation: CASSFRVLNYGYTF.

The V and J genes are TRBV5-6 and TRBJ2-5; TRBD2 matches 8 bases. J lost 10 bases, V lost 2 bases, and 16 bases had no gene match. The CDR3 covers 16 residues. CDR1 and CDR2 (germline): SGHDT, YYEEEE. The CDR3 here is CASSLVAGSSPRGQYF. For the CDR3, the DNA is TGTGCCAGCAGCTTAGTAGCGGGGTCCTCCCCGAGGGGCCAGTACTTC.

This clone was seen a few times. The chain has TRBV18 and TRBJ2-5; D remains ambiguous. Deletions cut 1 base from V and 2 bases from J, with 8 bases between. The germline gives CDR1 KGHSH, CDR2 LQKENI. The CDR3 is made up of 14 amino acids. The CDR3 nucleotides read TGTGCCAGCTCACCACGAGGTCGGCAAGAGACCCAGTACTTC. It codes for CASSPRGRQETQYF.

The chain links TRBV2 to TRBJ2-1; D is uncertain. This CDR3 is built from 15 residues. CDR1 is SNHLY and CDR2 is FYNNEI in the germline V gene. V was trimmed by 8 bases and J by 0 bases, leaving 14 bases between them. CDR3 DNA sequence: TGTGCCAGCTCCGAGACAATCAGCTCCTACAATGAGCAGTTCTTC. Its translation is CASSETISSYNEQFF. Together with reference TRBV2 and TRBJ2-1, the CDR3 gives the full variable domain: EPEVTQTPSHQVTQMGQEVILRCVPISNHLYFYWYRQILGQKVEFLVSFYNNEISEKSEIFDDQFSVERPDGSNFTLKIRSTKLEDSAMYFCASSETISSYNEQFFGPGTRLTVL.

The chain recombines TRBV19 with TRBJ1-1; D is undetermined. Germline V gene lookup returns CDR1 LNHDA and CDR2 SQIVND (reference sequence). The germline V and J ends were trimmed by 6 bases and 3 bases, with 11 bases remaining between them. The CDR3 spans 13 residues. The CDR3 region is CASREERDTEAFF. CDR3 bases: TGTGCCAGTAGAGAAGAACGGGACACTGAAGCTTTCTTT.

The chain recombines TRBV4-2 with TRBJ1-4; D remains unclear. The CDR3 is made up of 13 amino acids. V gave up 3 bases and J gave up 6 bases, with 8 bases separating them. The germline CDR1 and CDR2 sequences are LGHNA and YNFKEQ. The CDR3 loop is CASSQELHEKLFF. CDR3 in DNA: TGTGCCAGCAGCCAGGAGCTACATGAAAAACTGTTTTTT.

The CDR3 spells CAWSVRGGYNGYTF. For the CDR3, the DNA is TGTGCCTGGAGTGTACGGGGAGGGTATAATGGCTACACCTTC. The genes are TRBV30 and TRBJ1-2; D is unresolved. Trimming shortened V by 0 bases and J by 6 bases, and 14 bases separated the two germline ends. In germline, CDR1 is GTSNPN, CDR2 SVGIG (reference sequence). This CDR3 spans 14 amino acids. The whole variable domain, remainder taken from reference TRBV30 and TRBJ1-2, is SQTIHQWPATLVQPVGSPLSLECTVEGTSNPNLYWYRQAAGRGLQLLFYSVGIGQISSEVPQNLSASRPQDRQFILSSKKLLLSDSGFYLCAWSVRGGYNGYTFGSGTRLTVV.

V is TRBV30 and J is TRBJ1-2; tentatively, D is TRBD1 (5 bases). Germline-derived CDR1 and CDR2 are GTSNPN and SVGIG (reference sequence). The CDR3 runs 13 residues. Trimming left V 4 bases short and J 5 bases short, with 14 bases between. The CDR3 loop reads CAWITGAGYGYTF. The CDR3, as DNA: TGTGCCTGGATTACGGGAGCAGGGTATGGCTACACCTTC.

This clone turned up a few times. At one boundary the junction diverges from the germline segment, which might be a read error. The chain joins TRBV5-8 to TRBJ2-3; D remains unclear. CDR3 length: 10 amino acids. From germline, CDR1 is SGHTS and CDR2 YDEGEE. CDR3 region: CASSLVAPPF. The CDR3 DNA reads as TGTGCCAGCAGCTTGGTGGCCCCCCCTTTT.